The 16 T cell receptor beta chains below were found in one sample sequenced in a study of blood T cell repertoires in COVID-19. Here immunoSEQ multiplex PCR was the method, and the copy in TCRdb shows in-frame clones only, minus some. The table has 150,000 or so clones, approximately 84% seen once. Sequencing was done on a sample of PBMCs or T cells enriched from blood (not recorded which). The receptors here all came from a woman in her fifties or sixties who had recovered from COVID-19.

This rearrangement joins TRBV10-2 to TRBJ2-5, with 8 bases that match TRBD2. CDR1 is WSHSY, CDR2 SAAADI, per germline. This CDR3 has 14 residues. V trimming: 7 bases; J trimming: 0 bases; junction bases outside the gene matches: 4. CDR3 region: CASNLAGNQETQYF. The CDR3 nucleotides read TGCGCCAGCAATTTAGCGGGAAACCAAGAGACCCAGTACTTC.

The genes are TRBV19 and TRBJ1-5; D remains ambiguous. The germline V gene has CDR1 LNHDA and CDR2 SQIVND (reference sequence). The CDR3 is 17 amino acids. Trimming pared 4 bases from V and 0 bases from J, leaving 16 bases between. This CDR3 is CASSTKMGEVSNQPQHF. The CDR3 region has the DNA TGTGCCAGTAGTACCAAGATGGGCGAAGTTAGCAATCAGCCCCAGCATTTT.

The chain carries TRBV5-1 and TRBJ2-3, with 7 bases fitting TRBD1. The CDR3 spans 13 residues. V lost 0 bases and J lost 6; bases outside the gene matches: 1. Germline CDR1 reads SGHRS; CDR2 reads YFSETQ. In DNA form, the CDR3 reads TGCGCCAGCAGCTTGGTGACAGGGGATACGCAGTATTTT. Translated: CASSLVTGDTQYF. Full variable domain (missing parts from reference TRBV5-1 and TRBJ2-3): KAGVTQTPRYLIKTRGQQVTLSCSPISGHRSVSWYQQTPGQGLQFLFEYFSETQRNKGNFPGRFSGRQFSNSRSEMNVSTLELGDSALYLCASSLVTGDTQYFGPGTRLTVL.

The V call is TRBV24-1, the J call TRBJ2-5; TRBD1 aligns across 7 bases. Germline V CDR1 and CDR2: KGHDR, SFDVKD. The CDR3 is 13 amino acids. V dropped 7 bases and J dropped 3; count of bases not matched to a gene: 4. The CDR3 spells CATRGQAEETQYF. The CDR3 region has the DNA TGTGCCACCAGAGGACAGGCGGAAGAGACCCAGTACTTC.

This sequence joins TRBV15 and TRBJ2-1; the D gene is possibly TRBD2 (6 bases). The CDR3 runs to 17 residues. The ends were cut back, 0 bases at V and 1 base at J, with 13 bases in the middle. Per germline, CDR1 LNHNV and CDR2 YYDKDF (reference sequence). The CDR3 loop reads CATSRDGGMGSYNEQFF. The CDR3 DNA is TGTGCCACCAGCAGAGATGGCGGGATGGGGTCCTACAATGAGCAGTTCTTC. Full variable domain (missing parts from reference TRBV15 and TRBJ2-1): DAMVIQNPRYQVTQFGKPVTLSCSQTLNHNVMYWYQQKSSQAPKLLFHYYDKDFNNEADTPDNFQSRRPNTSFCFLDIRSPGLGDTAMYLCATSRDGGMGSYNEQFFGPGTRLTVL.

This clone was seen only a few times. The V call is TRBV19, the J call TRBJ2-2; TRBD1 aligns across 10 bases. The CDR3 has 15 amino acids. CDR1 is LNHDA, CDR2 SQIVND, per germline (reference sequence). J lost 4 bases, V lost 7 bases, and 6 bases had no gene match. The CDR3 DNA reads as TGTGCCAGTAAGCGACAGGGGGCGACCACCGGGGAGCTGTTTTTT. Protein sequence: CASKRQGATTGELFF.

V gene TRBV7-9 combines with J gene TRBJ1-2; tentatively, D is TRBD1 (6 bases). The CDR3 runs 14 residues. V was clipped by 2 bases and J by 3 bases, with 10 bases between them. Germline V gene sequence: CDR1 SEHNR, CDR2 FQNEAQ (reference sequence). CDR3 region: CASSLRGADYGYTF. The CDR3 DNA sequence: TGTGCCAGCAGCTTACGGGGGGCTGACTATGGCTACACCTTC.

The chain employs TRBV2 and TRBJ2-7, with D tentatively TRBD2 (5 bases). V lost 4 bases and J lost 1, with 14 bases in between. CDR3 size: 15 residues. CDR1 and CDR2 (germline): SNHLY, FYNNEI. The CDR3 region has the DNA TGTGCCAGCAGTGGAGGGTCCCCTTGGTCCTACGAGCAGTACTTC. It encodes CASSGGSPWSYEQYF.

This chain joins TRBV7-2 and TRBJ2-3; 9 nucleotides line up with TRBD2. V shed 2 bases and J 3 bases; nucleotides not matched to a gene: 9. Germline assignment: CDR1 SGHTA and CDR2 FQGNSA. This CDR3 has 17 amino acids. Here the CDR3 reads CASSLLTREGGTDTQYF. CDR3 DNA sequence: TGTGCCAGCAGCTTACTAACGCGGGAGGGTGGTACAGATACGCAGTATTTT. The full variable domain, its missing parts supplied by reference TRBV7-2 and TRBJ2-3, is GAGVSQSPSNKVTEKGKDVELRCDPISGHTALYWYRQSLGQGLEFLIYFQGNSAPDKSGLPSDRFSAERTGGSVSTLTIQRTQQEDSAVYLCASSLLTREGGTDTQYFGPGTRLTVL.

The CDR3 coding sequence is TGTGCCAGCAGTTACTCGACAACGAACACCGGGGAGCTGTTTTTT. Translating gives CASSYSTTNTGELFF. The chain joins TRBV6-5 to TRBJ2-2; no reliable D call. Germline assignment: CDR1 MNHEY and CDR2 SVGAGI. Trimming removed 0 bases from V and 0 bases from J, with 5 bases in between. This CDR3 contains 15 residues.

V gene TRBV21-1 combines with J gene TRBJ2-1; TRBD2, the table's D call, was not compared with the DNA. TRBV21-1 is assigned pseudogene status. The CDR3 sequence is 17 residues long. CDR3: CASSPRTGTSGIDEQFF. Written as DNA, the CDR3 is TGTGCCAGCAGCCCCCGCACCGGGACTAGCGGGATCGATGAGCAGTTCTTC.

This clone occurred once. In DNA, the CDR3 is TGTGCCAGCAGCGAACAGGCCCCACTCAACTCTGGAAACACCATATATTTT. Protein: CASSEQAPLNSGNTIYF. The chain has TRBV9 and TRBJ1-3; maybe TRBD1 (5 bases). The CDR3 loop spans 17 amino acids. V was pared by 3 bases and J by 0 bases, with 16 bases between. Germline V gene data show CDR1 as SGDLS and CDR2 as YYNGEE.

The J gene is TRBJ2-1, the V gene TRBV5-1, with TRBD2 identical over 14 bases. Germline lookup yields CDR1 SGHRS and CDR2 YFSETQ. J lost 0 bases, V lost 4 bases, and 6 bases had no gene match. The CDR3 sequence is 18 residues long. The CDR3 DNA reads TGCGCCAGCAGCCGGACTAGCGGGAGGCATAGCTCCTACAATGAGCAGTTCTTC. It is translated as CASSRTSGRHSSYNEQFF.

The chain joins TRBV10-3 to TRBJ2-1, with D tentatively TRBD2 (5 bases). This CDR3 comprises 14 residues. Trimming removed 0 bases from V and 7 bases from J, with 10 bases in between. Germline CDR1 ENHRY, CDR2 SYGVKD. The CDR3 sequence: CAISESLDANEQFF. CDR3 sequence (DNA): TGTGCCATCAGTGAGTCACTAGACGCTAATGAGCAGTTCTTC.

A single count supports this clone. The J gene is TRBJ1-2, the V gene TRBV30, with D perhaps matching TRBD1 (6 bases). CDR1 GTSNPN and CDR2 SVGIG come from the germline V gene (reference sequence). This CDR3 contains 13 residues. The V end lost 8 bases, the J end lost 4 bases, and 17 bases lay between the germline ends. CDR3 protein: CARGGGKLYGYTF. The CDR3 bases are TGTGCCCGGGGGGGCGGGAAACTCTATGGCTACACCTTC.

The chain carries TRBV15 and TRBJ2-7; D is perhaps TRBD1 (6 bases). Germline V lookup: CDR1 LNHNV, CDR2 YYDKDF (reference sequence). Trimming took 0 bases from V and 8 from J, leaving 17 bases between them. This CDR3 region has 15 residues. The CDR3 reads CATSRDRRQVAQQYF. The CDR3 DNA reads TGTGCCACCAGCAGAGATCGGAGACAGGTCGCTCAGCAGTACTTC.